This T cell receptor beta chain was observed in a study of T cell responses to AZD1222 COVID-19 vaccine. The ends were cut back, 4 bases at V and 3 bases at J, with 15 bases in the middle. The CDR3 extends over 15 amino acids. Germline V lookup: CDR1 MDHEN, CDR2 SYDVKM. Repertoires were generated with immunoSEQ multiplex PCR, while TCRdb's copy carries only in-frame clones and drops some. The data show some 170,000 clones, with roughly 91% seen just once and under 1.1% held by the top ten. The sequencing used peripheral blood, collected 28 days after the second dose of the MenACWY control vaccine. The chain has TRBV28 and TRBJ1-2; D remains ambiguous. The receptor was isolated from an adult who received the MenACWY meningococcal vaccine as a control. This chain's CDR3 is CASSSGAARDYGYTF. DNA of the CDR3: TGTGCCAGCAGTTCGGGCGCCGCGAGAGACTATGGCTACACCTTC.